The rows below give T cell receptor beta chains drawn from one sample of a study of siplizumab effects on memory and regulatory T cells. The assay was immunoSEQ multiplex PCR, and TCRdb's table has in-frame clones only and misses some. Altogether about 72,000 clones are present, roughly nine tenths being singletons, with the ten largest covering roughly 28%. The sample comprised CD8+ T cells sorted from blood. These receptors came from a human donor in good health. The CDR3 runs from the conserved cysteine through the conserved F or W. Fields, in order: D gene, V gene, J gene, clone size, CDR3 protein, CDR3 DNA. The D gene is left open where the match is weak. A clone size is listed for some rows: how often the clone was seen (once, few, many), or a class if it is expanded.

D: NA
V: TRBV6-4
J: TRBJ2-7
size: once
CDR3: CASSYSMGYEQYF
DNA: TGTGCCAGCAGTTACTCGATGGGGTACGAGCAGTACTTC

D: NA
V: TRBV9
J: TRBJ1-1
size: medium-sized
CDR3: CASSFSPRKQNTEAFF
DNA: TGTGCCAGCAGCTTCTCCCCTCGGAAGCAGAACACTGAAGCTTTCTTT

D: NA
V: TRBV5-1
J: TRBJ2-7
size: NA
CDR3: CASSSGSSYEQYF
DNA: TGCGCCAGCAGCTCCGGGAGTTCCTACGAGCAGTACTTC

D: NA
V: TRBV18
J: TRBJ1-4
size: NA
CDR3: CASSKQVATNEKLFF
DNA: TGTGCCAGCTCAAAACAGGTTGCAACTAATGAAAAACTGTTTTTT

D: NA
V: TRBV25-1
J: TRBJ1-6
size: NA
CDR3: CASSPEGPSSPLHF
DNA: TGTGCCAGCAGTCCAGAGGGCCCCTCCTCACCCCTCCACTTT

D: TRBD1
V: TRBV19
J: TRBJ1-2
size: NA
CDR3: CASSIADRVGYTF
DNA: TGTGCCAGTAGTATAGCAGACAGGGTTGGCTACACCTTC

D: NA
V: TRBV27
J: TRBJ1-4
size: NA
CDR3: CASSFEATNEKLFF
DNA: TGTGCCAGCAGTTTCGAGGCAACTAATGAAAAACTGTTTTTT

D: NA
V: TRBV9
J: TRBJ1-1
size: NA
CDR3: CASSVIPQFEAFF
DNA: TGTGCCAGCAGCGTAATCCCCCAATTTGAAGCTTTCTTT

D: NA
V: TRBV9
J: TRBJ2-2
size: NA
CDR3: CASSVAHRAVGGELFF
DNA: TGTGCCAGCAGCGTAGCGCACAGGGCTGTTGGCGGGGAGCTGTTTTTT

D: NA
V: TRBV6-5
J: TRBJ2-2
size: NA
CDR3: CASSHRDLGELFF
DNA: TGTGCCAGCAGTCACAGGGATCTCGGGGAGCTGTTTTTT

D: TRBD2
V: TRBV7-2
J: TRBJ2-3
size: NA
CDR3: CASSALTLAVRSDTQYF
DNA: TGTGCCAGCAGCGCACTAACCCTAGCGGTGAGGTCAGATACGCAGTATTTT

D: NA
V: TRBV4-1
J: TRBJ1-2
size: NA
CDR3: CASSQDLGGDPNYGYTF
DNA: TGCGCCAGCAGCCAAGATTTAGGAGGGGATCCTAACTATGGCTACACCTTC

D: NA
V: TRBV15
J: TRBJ2-1
size: NA
CDR3: CATRGPMYNEQFF
DNA: TGTGCCACCAGGGGACCGATGTACAATGAGCAGTTCTTC

D: TRBD2
V: TRBV7-6
J: TRBJ2-3
size: NA
CDR3: CASSLERASGETDTQYF
DNA: TGTGCCAGCAGCTTAGAAAGGGCTAGCGGGGAGACAGATACGCAGTATTTT

D: NA
V: TRBV11-1
J: TRBJ2-5
size: NA
CDR3: CASSLYGGPAQYF
DNA: TGTGCCAGCAGCTTATACGGGGGGCCGGCCCAGTACTTC

D: NA
V: TRBV7-9
J: TRBJ1-3
size: NA
CDR3: CASSPTGSGNTIYF
DNA: TGTGCCAGCAGCCCGACAGGTTCTGGAAACACCATATATTTT

D: TRBD2
V: TRBV19
J: TRBJ2-7
size: NA
CDR3: CASSYGAGREQYF
DNA: TGTGCCAGTAGTTATGGAGCGGGGCGGGAGCAGTACTTC

D: NA
V: TRBV7-9
J: TRBJ1-4
size: NA
CDR3: CASSLVESNEKLFF
DNA: TGTGCCAGCAGCTTAGTAGAGAGTAATGAAAAACTGTTTTTT

D: NA
V: TRBV27
J: TRBJ2-1
size: NA
CDR3: CASSLDQTSSYNEQFF
DNA: TGTGCCAGCAGTTTAGACCAGACGAGCTCCTACAATGAGCAGTTCTTC

D: NA
V: TRBV5-8
J: TRBJ2-3
size: NA
CDR3: CASSLVMGSDTQYF
DNA: TGTGCCAGCAGCTTGGTAATGGGCTCGGATACGCAGTATTTT

D: TRBD2
V: TRBV4-1
J: TRBJ2-1
size: NA
CDR3: CASSPGLAGVGFF
DNA: TGCGCCAGCAGCCCCGGACTAGCGGGAGTTGGGTTCTTC

D: TRBD1
V: TRBV7-3
J: TRBJ2-1
size: NA
CDR3: CASSLLQGASEQFF
DNA: TGTGCCAGCAGCTTACTTCAGGGGGCGTCTGAGCAGTTCTTC

D: NA
V: TRBV4-2
J: TRBJ1-5
size: NA
CDR3: CASSQAGASNQPQHF
DNA: TGTGCCAGCAGCCAAGCGGGGGCTAGCAATCAGCCCCAGCATTTT

D: TRBD1
V: TRBV6-5
J: TRBJ1-2
size: NA
CDR3: CATSISRGGLNGYTF
DNA: TGTGCCACCAGCATCTCCAGGGGGGGATTGAATGGCTACACCTTC

D: NA
V: TRBV27
J: TRBJ2-1
size: NA
CDR3: CASRNREVGANEQFF
DNA: TGTGCCAGCAGAAACAGAGAGGTCGGGGCAAATGAGCAGTTCTTC

D: TRBD2
V: TRBV19
J: TRBJ2-1
size: NA
CDR3: CASSLSGIYNEQFF
DNA: TGTGCCAGTAGTCTGAGCGGGATATACAATGAGCAGTTCTTC

D: TRBD1
V: TRBV7-9
J: TRBJ1-1
size: NA
CDR3: CASSFERGRWTEAFF
DNA: TGTGCCAGCAGCTTTGAAAGGGGGCGATGGACTGAAGCTTTCTTT

D: TRBD1
V: TRBV18
J: TRBJ2-7
size: NA
CDR3: CASSSTGGVSEQYF
DNA: TGTGCCAGCTCATCCACAGGGGGCGTCTCCGAGCAGTACTTC

D: TRBD1
V: TRBV27
J: TRBJ2-5
size: NA
CDR3: CASSDSTGATQYF
DNA: TGTGCCAGCAGTGATTCGACAGGGGCTACCCAGTACTTC

D: NA
V: TRBV10-3
J: TRBJ2-3
size: NA
CDR3: CAISESRRERSTDTQYF
DNA: TGTGCCATCAGTGAGTCGAGGAGGGAGCGGAGCACAGATACGCAGTATTTT

D: NA
V: TRBV7-9
J: TRBJ2-7
size: few
CDR3: CASSLVGAGYEQYF
DNA: TGTGCCAGCAGCTTAGTAGGGGCTGGCTACGAGCAGTACTTC

D: TRBD2
V: TRBV7-9
J: TRBJ2-1
size: NA
CDR3: CASSLASGRISNEQFF
DNA: TGTGCCAGCAGCTTAGCTAGCGGGAGAATTAGTAATGAGCAGTTCTTC

D: TRBD2
V: TRBV5-6
J: TRBJ2-3
size: NA
CDR3: CASSLTSGMGDTQYF
DNA: TGTGCCAGCAGCTTGACTAGCGGGATGGGAGATACGCAGTATTTT

D: TRBD2
V: TRBV5-4
J: TRBJ2-5
size: once
CDR3: CASSLARGEKDKETQYF
DNA: TGTGCCAGCAGCTTGGCCCGGGGGGAGAAAGATAAAGAGACCCAGTACTTC

D: NA
V: TRBV14
J: TRBJ1-1
size: NA
CDR3: CASSQVAGSGYTEAFF
DNA: TGTGCCAGCAGCCAAGTCGCGGGGAGCGGGTACACTGAAGCTTTCTTT

D: TRBD2
V: TRBV10-3
J: TRBJ2-2
size: once
CDR3: CAISEASGTGELFF
DNA: TGTGCCATCAGTGAGGCTAGCGGCACCGGGGAGCTGTTTTTT

D: TRBD2
V: TRBV19
J: TRBJ2-7
size: NA
CDR3: CASSYGTNYEQYF
DNA: TGTGCCAGTAGTTATGGGACTAACTACGAGCAGTACTTC

D: TRBD2
V: TRBV4-2
J: TRBJ2-1
size: once
CDR3: CASSPLAGATYNEQFF
DNA: TGTGCCAGCAGCCCGCTAGCGGGAGCCACTTACAATGAGCAGTTCTTC

D: TRBD1
V: TRBV7-6
J: TRBJ2-7
size: NA
CDR3: CASSPRLTGNDEQYF
DNA: TGTGCCAGCAGCCCGCGCCTGACAGGGAACGACGAGCAGTACTTC

D: NA
V: TRBV27
J: TRBJ2-7
size: NA
CDR3: CASSYGRGAYEQYF
DNA: TGTGCCAGCAGTTACGGACGGGGAGCCTACGAGCAGTACTTC

D: NA
V: TRBV7-9
J: TRBJ1-2
size: NA
CDR3: CASSLNGVNYGYTF
DNA: TGTGCCAGCAGCTTGAATGGGGTTAACTATGGCTACACCTTC

D: TRBD2
V: TRBV6-4
J: TRBJ2-7
size: NA
CDR3: CASSYLGSGGAEQYF
DNA: TGTGCCAGCAGTTACCTGGGGAGCGGGGGAGCAGAGCAGTACTTC

D: TRBD1
V: TRBV27
J: TRBJ1-5
size: NA
CDR3: CASSLGTGPYSNQPQHF
DNA: TGTGCCAGCAGTCTTGGGACAGGCCCCTATAGCAATCAGCCCCAGCATTTT

D: TRBD2
V: TRBV10-3
J: TRBJ2-7
size: NA
CDR3: CAISPGLAGDYEQYF
DNA: TGTGCCATCAGTCCGGGACTAGCGGGAGACTACGAGCAGTACTTC

D: NA
V: TRBV2
J: TRBJ1-3
size: NA
CDR3: CASSEVIGPGGYGGNTIYF
DNA: TGTGCCAGCAGTGAAGTAATAGGGCCTGGAGGTTATGGTGGAAACACCATATATTTT

D: NA
V: TRBV7-2
J: TRBJ1-3
size: NA
CDR3: CASSLEYRDGNTIYF
DNA: TGTGCCAGCAGCTTAGAATACAGGGATGGAAACACCATATATTTT

D: NA
V: TRBV7-9
J: TRBJ2-7
size: NA
CDR3: CASSSISYEQYF
DNA: TGTGCCAGCAGTTCGATCTCCTACGAGCAGTACTTC

D: TRBD1
V: TRBV5-6
J: TRBJ2-7
size: NA
CDR3: CASSPGTVSSYEQYF
DNA: TGTGCCAGCAGCCCCGGGACAGTCTCATCCTACGAGCAGTACTTC

D: NA
V: TRBV7-9
J: TRBJ1-1
size: medium-sized
CDR3: CASSPRRPNTEAFF
DNA: TGTGCCAGCAGCCCACGTAGGCCCAACACTGAAGCTTTCTTT

D: NA
V: TRBV7-9
J: TRBJ2-4
size: once
CDR3: CATEGEVLAKNIQYF
DNA: TGTGCCACCGAAGGGGAGGTTCTAGCCAAAAACATTCAGTACTTC

D: TRBD2
V: TRBV6-5
J: TRBJ2-5
size: NA
CDR3: CASSAGLAAQETQYF
DNA: TGTGCCAGCAGTGCGGGACTAGCGGCTCAAGAGACCCAGTACTTC

D: NA
V: TRBV12-5
J: TRBJ2-3
size: NA
CDR3: CASGSGSGDTQYF
DNA: TGTGCTAGTGGTTCAGGGTCTGGAGATACGCAGTATTTT

D: TRBD1
V: TRBV7-9
J: TRBJ1-5
size: NA
CDR3: CASSLYTGGAIQPQHF
DNA: TGTGCCAGCAGCTTATATACAGGGGGAGCGATTCAGCCCCAGCATTTT

D: NA
V: TRBV19
J: TRBJ1-6
size: once
CDR3: CASRFQNTYNSPLHF
DNA: TGTGCCAGTAGATTTCAGAATACCTATAATTCACCCCTCCACTTT

D: TRBD1
V: TRBV27
J: TRBJ2-4
size: NA
CDR3: CASSQWTGLDKNIQYF
DNA: TGTGCCAGCAGTCAATGGACAGGGTTGGACAAAAACATTCAGTACTTC

D: NA
V: TRBV28
J: TRBJ2-7
size: NA
CDR3: CASSLFGGGSSSYEQYF
DNA: TGTGCCAGCAGTTTATTCGGAGGGGGTTCGAGCTCCTACGAGCAGTACTTC

D: TRBD1
V: TRBV5-1
J: TRBJ2-3
size: NA
CDR3: CASSFNGQGRDTQYF
DNA: TGCGCCAGCAGCTTTAACGGACAGGGGAGAGATACGCAGTATTTT

D: NA
V: TRBV14
J: TRBJ2-2
size: NA
CDR3: CASSSQSGELFF
DNA: TGTGCCAGCAGCTCGCAATCAGGGGAGCTGTTTTTT

D: NA
V: TRBV10-2
J: TRBJ1-1
size: NA
CDR3: CASRASTEAFF
DNA: TGCGCCAGCAGGGCGAGCACTGAAGCTTTCTTT

D: NA
V: TRBV5-4
J: TRBJ2-7
size: NA
CDR3: CASSDGLSAYEQYF
DNA: TGTGCCAGCAGCGACGGACTAAGTGCCTACGAGCAGTACTTC